Following are 9 T cell receptor beta chains from one sample sequenced in a study of response to subunit inactivated influenza vaccine. Via MiXCR, TCRdb re-called the RT-PCR reads, giving one row per CDR3 protein. The sample contains roughly 620,000 distinct CDR3 sequences, 11% of which appear only once. The sample was also reused in another study, on T cells expressing NK-cell markers. Per that paper: Production of TCR beta cDNA relied on 5'RACE template switching with UMIs.

Here the sequenced sample was PBMCs from blood, taken on the day of vaccination. The receptors shown here come from a man aged 45-65 years who received an inactivated influenza vaccine.

This clonotype was seen ten or more times. The V gene is TRBV7-2, the J gene TRBJ2-3; 9 bases fit TRBD2. V lost 1 base, J lost 0 bases, and 2 bases stayed unmatched. Per the germline V gene, CDR1 is SGHTA and CDR2 is FQGNSA. This CDR3 comprises 16 residues. In DNA form, the CDR3 reads TGTGCCAGCAGCTTAGGACTAGCGGTTAGCACAGATACGCAGTATTTT. It codes for CASSLGLAVSTDTQYF.

This clonotype was picked up a small number of times. The rearrangement joins TRBV4-3 to TRBJ2-7; 7 bases agree with TRBD2. The germline gives CDR1 LGHNA, CDR2 YSLEER. Trimming at V came to 3 bases and at J to 0 bases, leaving 8 bases not matched to a gene. The CDR3 has 16 amino acids. CDR3 in amino acids: CASSQMSGTYSYEQYF. Here the CDR3 DNA reads TGCGCCAGCAGCCAGATGAGCGGGACCTACTCCTACGAGCAGTACTTC.

This clonotype was counted a few times. The chain links TRBV12-3 or TRBV12-4 to TRBJ2-1; 8 bases are a match to TRBD2. V was clipped by 3 bases and J by 8 bases; unmatched bases: 9. The CDR3 covers 15 residues. DNA of the CDR3: TGTGCCAGCAGTTTTACGGCGGGGGGTAGGGATGAGCAGTTCTTC. It codes for CASSFTAGGRDEQFF.

The chain is built from TRBV6-1 and TRBJ1-4, with 7 bases identical to TRBD1. The CDR3 consists of 15 residues. Unmatched junction bases numbered 13, after V lost 7 bases and J lost 8 bases. The germline V gene encodes CDR1 MNHNS and CDR2 SASEGT. CDR3 bases: TGTGCCAGCACTCCGCGACAGGGTACGGGCGAAAAACTGTTTTTT. This sequence encodes CASTPRQGTGEKLFF.

This chain joins TRBV3-1 and TRBJ2-1; 10 nucleotides agree with TRBD2. The trim removed 5 bases at V and 4 bases at J, leaving 5 bases unmatched. In germline, CDR1 is LGHDT, CDR2 YNNKEL (reference sequence). The CDR3 loop spans 15 amino acids. The CDR3 coding sequence is TGTGCCAGCAGCTATAGCGGGGGGAATTACAATGAGCAGTTCTTC. Translated: CASSYSGGNYNEQFF.

This clonotype was counted only a few times. The chain has TRBV20-1 and TRBJ1-5, with TRBD1 matching 11 bases. CDR1 is DFQATT, CDR2 SNEGSKA, per germline (reference sequence). The CDR3 contains 14 residues. Trimming took 6 bases from V and 7 from J; bases not matched to a gene: 8. CDR3 protein: CSATDRGRGQPQHF. CDR3 DNA: TGCAGTGCAACGGACAGGGGGCGAGGGCAGCCCCAGCATTTT.

This clonotype was counted only a few times. The chain couples TRBV18 to TRBJ1-3; no definite D call. The CDR3 spans 13 residues. Trimming took off 3 bases at V and 8 bases at J, with 11 bases between the two ends. The V gene's germline CDR1 is KGHSH and CDR2 LQKENI. The CDR3 sequence is CASSPLAVDTIYF. The CDR3 coding sequence is TGTGCCAGCTCACCCCTAGCGGTTGACACCATATATTTT.

A few counts support this clonotype. This rearrangement joins TRBV27 to TRBJ1-6; D call uncertain. Trimming cost V 2 bases and J 1 base, with 15 bases left between them. Looked up from germline, CDR1 is MNHEY and CDR2 is SMNVEV (reference sequence). The CDR3 spans 18 residues. The CDR3 loop reads CASSLPPKGPSYNSPLHF. The DNA of the CDR3 is TGTGCCAGCAGTTTACCCCCTAAAGGGCCTTCCTATAATTCACCCCTCCACTTT.

Ten or more counts support this clonotype. V usage is TRBV5-1 and J usage is TRBJ1-3; D gene ambiguous. The CDR3 is 12 residues long. The V end was cut by 4 bases, the J end by 2 bases, with 4 bases between. The V gene's germline CDR1 is SGHRS and CDR2 YFSETQ. CDR3 amino acids: CASSPTGNTIYF. DNA of the CDR3: TGCGCCAGCAGCCCAACTGGAAACACCATATATTTT.